Listed below are T cell receptor beta chains from one sample, sequenced in a study of identical twins. One entry per CDR3 protein results from TCRdb running MiXCR on the 5' RACE reads. The data contain 460,000 or so distinct CDR3 sequences, 14% of them singletons. This same sample was also taken into another study, of yellow fever vaccine responses in identical twins.

Sequencing was done on a sample of CD4+ T cells sorted from blood. These receptors were collected from a woman younger than 30 in good health. Both conserved end residues are part of each CDR3. Not every row has a clone size; where given, it reads once, few, many or a size class.

TRBJ2-4	TRBV11-2	-	CASSLVASGGVKNIQYF
TRBJ2-3	TRBV5-4	-	CASSLGGLTVGNTQYF
TRBJ2-6	TRBV10-3	-	CATGFSGANVLTF
TRBJ1-1	TRBV5-1	few	CASSPAFRGDEAFF
TRBJ2-3	TRBV6-4	many	CASSDRGTDTQYF
TRBJ2-1	TRBV24-1	few	CATSAPGQGRYEQFF
TRBJ2-7	TRBV19	-	CASTDPGQGSYEQYF
TRBJ2-5	TRBV6-1	-	CASRIGRGGGTQYF
TRBJ2-5	TRBV6-2/TRBV6-3	-	CASSYGSGTGETQYF
TRBJ2-3	TRBV28	-	CASNLDIRDTQYF
TRBJ1-1	TRBV12-3/TRBV12-4	many	CASSFAGSNTEAFF
TRBJ2-5	TRBV7-2	-	CASSANRGWVETQYF
TRBJ2-3	TRBV6-1	few	CASSPMRTGATSTDTQYF
TRBJ1-2	TRBV7-3	-	CASSPDGRQGSYGYTF
TRBJ2-4	TRBV19	few	CASSIGQGFDIQYF
TRBJ2-2	TRBV20-1	-	CSARPAGDWAGELFF
TRBJ2-5	TRBV29-1	many	CSVDGSGVETQYF
TRBJ2-3	TRBV20-1	few	CSPPLGAGRTDTQYF
TRBJ2-3	TRBV5-1	-	CASSLEQGSTDTQYF
TRBJ2-5	TRBV20-1	few	CSADIGGREETQYF
TRBJ1-1	TRBV7-2	-	CASSRERNREAFF
TRBJ2-7	TRBV18	-	CASSPGGQYEQYF
TRBJ2-7	TRBV2	few	CASSGTGPTYEQYF
TRBJ1-1	TRBV28	few	CASSLSSREAFF
TRBJ2-7	TRBV3-1	few	CASSQVSARDEQYF
TRBJ2-7	TRBV18	-	CASSPPLSSYEQYF
TRBJ2-1	TRBV10-3	-	CATKGLAGGPDEQFF
TRBJ2-3	TRBV14	-	CASSQWTGFGVTDTQYF
TRBJ1-5	TRBV9	many	CASSEYPKRPQHF
TRBJ2-6	TRBV12-3/TRBV12-4	-	CASSFLGNVLTF
TRBJ2-7	TRBV29-1	few	CSVGGYEQYF
TRBJ2-3	TRBV2	-	CASSDRQGATDTQYF
TRBJ1-1	TRBV11-2	-	CASSGRQGLEAFF
TRBJ2-5	TRBV28	-	CASVGLGRETQYF
TRBJ2-5	TRBV6-5	few	CATGREETQYF
TRBJ2-1	TRBV12-3/TRBV12-4	many	CASRVRQGVYNEQFF
TRBJ2-5	TRBV5-1	few	CASTPGGSQETQYF
TRBJ1-4	TRBV7-2	few	CASSLVWNDEKLFF
TRBJ2-4	TRBV5-1	few	CASSLGGPKNIQYF
TRBJ2-1	TRBV6-5	few	CASSYSGVGPSSYNEQFF
TRBJ2-1	TRBV2	-	CASSVQVYNEQFF
TRBJ2-1	TRBV29-1	many	CSVELRLAGGYEQFF
TRBJ1-1	TRBV19	-	CASSSQTGLNTEAFF
TRBJ2-7	TRBV7-9	-	CASSVAGGPGEQYF
TRBJ2-7	TRBV5-4	few	CASSSPAGTQYF